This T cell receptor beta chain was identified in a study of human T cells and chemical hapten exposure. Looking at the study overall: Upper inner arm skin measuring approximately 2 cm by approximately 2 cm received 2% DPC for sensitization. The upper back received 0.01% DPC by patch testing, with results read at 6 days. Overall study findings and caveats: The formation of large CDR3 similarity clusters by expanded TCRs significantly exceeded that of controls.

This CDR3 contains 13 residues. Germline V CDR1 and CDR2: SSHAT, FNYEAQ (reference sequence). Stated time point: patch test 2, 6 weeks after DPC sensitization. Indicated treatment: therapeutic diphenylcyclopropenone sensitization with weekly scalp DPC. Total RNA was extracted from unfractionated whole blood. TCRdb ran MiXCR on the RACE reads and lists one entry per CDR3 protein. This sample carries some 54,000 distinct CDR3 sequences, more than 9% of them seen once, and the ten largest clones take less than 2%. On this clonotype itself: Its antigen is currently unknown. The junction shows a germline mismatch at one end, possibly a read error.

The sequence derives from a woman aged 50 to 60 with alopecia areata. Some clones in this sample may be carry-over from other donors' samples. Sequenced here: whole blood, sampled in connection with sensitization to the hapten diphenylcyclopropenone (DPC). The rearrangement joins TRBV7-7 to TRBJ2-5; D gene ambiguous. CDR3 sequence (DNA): TGTGCTAGCAGCTTATCTAGTGCAGAGACCCAGTACTTC. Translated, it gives CASSLSSAETQYF.